A selection of T cell receptor beta chains follows, all from one sample in a study of shared clonotypes between healthy human individuals. Libraries were prepared by immunoSEQ multiplex PCR; TCRdb keeps only in-frame clonotypes and omits some of them. The data hold 1,400,000 or so clones, with around 98.5% observed a single time. Sample: naive CD4+ T cells sorted from blood. These TCRs come from a man younger than 45 in good health. Each CDR3 is given with its conserved first and last residue. A D gene is named only where the DNA matches it firmly. The size of a clone is reported for some rows only, either as once, few or many, or as a class for expanded clones.

abundance	j_gene	v_gene	d_gene	CDR3nt	CDR3aa
-	TRBJ2-7	TRBV5-5	-	TGTGCCAGCAGCTTGGGGGGGAGATACGAGCAGTACTTC	CASSLGGRYEQYF
once	TRBJ2-7	TRBV5-1	TRBD2	TGCGCCAGCAGCTTGTTTGCCTCCGGGACTAGCGTATCCTACGAGCAGTACTTC	CASSLFASGTSVSYEQYF
-	TRBJ1-2	TRBV7-2	-	TGTGCCAGCAGCTTAGCGGGGCATCGCTATGGCTACACCTTC	CASSLAGHRYGYTF
-	TRBJ2-1	TRBV5-1	-	TGCGCCAGCAGCTTGGGGGACCCCCCCAATGAGCAGTTCTTC	CASSLGDPPNEQFF
once	TRBJ1-2	TRBV7-3	TRBD1	TGTGCCAGCAGCTCCAGGACAGGGGTCAGTGGCTACACCTTC	CASSSRTGVSGYTF
-	TRBJ1-3	TRBV2	-	TGTGCCAGCTCGTCCGGAAACACCATATATTTT	CASSSGNTIYF
-	TRBJ2-1	TRBV5-4	TRBD2	TGTGCCAGCAGGCAGACTAGCGGGAGTGTCGATGAGCAGTTCTTC	CASRQTSGSVDEQFF
-	TRBJ2-1	TRBV4-3	-	TGCGCCAGCAGCCAAGTTCTGGGGCATGAGCAGTTCTTC	CASSQVLGHEQFF
-	TRBJ2-7	TRBV6-5	-	TGTGCCAGCAGTTACTCAGGGGGAGGACTCTCCGAGCAGTACTTC	CASSYSGGGLSEQYF
once	TRBJ2-3	TRBV27	TRBD2	TGTGCCAGCAGTTTTCTCGCGGGAGAGAAAGATACGCAGTATTTT	CASSFLAGEKDTQYF
-	TRBJ2-1	TRBV7-2	-	TGTGCCAGCAGCTTTCGCCTGGTCAATGAGCAGTTCTTC	CASSFRLVNEQFF
-	TRBJ1-5	TRBV5-5	-	TGTGCCAGCAGCCTCAGACTGCCGATGGTGAATCAGCCCCAGCATTTT	CASSLRLPMVNQPQHF
-	TRBJ2-1	TRBV29-1	-	TGCAGCGTTGAAGCGGAGGCATACAATGAGCAGTTCTTC	CSVEAEAYNEQFF
-	TRBJ1-1	TRBV18	TRBD1	TGTGCCAGCTCACCGAAGGACAGGGACACTGAAGCTTTCTTT	CASSPKDRDTEAFF
-	TRBJ2-1	TRBV5-1	TRBD2	TGCGCCAGCAGCTTAGTCCCCCAGGGGACCGTAGCGGGAGACCTCTACAATGAGCAGTTCTTC	CASSLVPQGTVAGDLYNEQFF
-	TRBJ1-2	TRBV7-2	-	TGTGCCAGCAGCTTACGGACTATCGTAAGCTATGGCTACACCTTC	CASSLRTIVSYGYTF
-	TRBJ2-7	TRBV28	-	TGTGCCAGCACGCCGGGGGGCAGGGGGCGTCGACTCCTGAACGAGCAGTACTTC	CASTPGGRGRRLLNEQYF